The rows below give T cell receptor beta chains drawn from one sample of a study of blood T cell repertoires in COVID-19. This table comes from immunoSEQ multiplex PCR, and its TCRdb copy is limited to in-frame clones, with some not included. The table records 210,000 or so clones, roughly 84% of them present only once. The sequenced sample consisted of peripheral blood. Receptors were obtained from a man in his forties or fifties with active or convalescent COVID-19. The CDR3 runs from the conserved cysteine through the conserved F or W. Fields, in order: CDR3 protein, CDR3 DNA, V gene, clone size, D gene, J gene. A D gene is named only where the DNA matches it firmly. Clone size is stated in some rows and not others, as once, few, many or a class when expanded.

CASSPDGLRDQPQHF TGTGCCAGCAGCCCGGACGGGTTGAGGGATCAGCCCCAGCATTTT TRBV2 NA NA TRBJ1-5
CASSSGQGQETQYF TGTGCCAGCAGCTCAGGACAGGGACAAGAGACCCAGTACTTC TRBV5-4 NA TRBD1 TRBJ2-5
CASSLSGSEAFF TGTGCCAGCTCGCTATCAGGGTCTGAAGCTTTCTTT TRBV28 NA NA TRBJ1-1
CASSLTDTYDTEAFF TGTGCCAGCAGTTTGACAGATACCTACGACACTGAAGCTTTCTTT TRBV28 NA NA TRBJ1-1
CATSRGSPGQGEQYF TGTGCCACCAGCAGGGGTTCTCCGGGACAAGGCGAGCAGTACTTC TRBV15 few NA TRBJ2-7
CASSPRLAGTLPGELFF TGTGCCAGCTCACCAAGACTAGCGGGTACACTACCCGGGGAGCTGTTTTTT TRBV18 NA TRBD2 TRBJ2-2
CASSEPGTGSTDTQYF TGTGCCAGCAGCGAACCTGGGACAGGCAGCACAGATACGCAGTATTTT TRBV2 once TRBD1 TRBJ2-3
CASSVTGVGTDTQYF TGTGCCAGCAGTGTGACAGGGGTCGGCACAGATACGCAGTATTTT TRBV2 NA TRBD1 TRBJ2-3
CASSGREGDRDYEQYF TGTGCCAGCAGCGGCCGCGAAGGGGACAGGGATTACGAGCAGTACTTC TRBV9 NA TRBD1 TRBJ2-7
CASSPRSGRGNEQFF TGCGCCAGCAGCCCTAGGAGTGGGAGAGGTAATGAGCAGTTCTTC TRBV5-1 NA NA TRBJ2-1
CASTPGGRASEQYF TGTGCCAGTACCCCAGGGGGTAGGGCGAGCGAGCAGTACTTC TRBV19 once TRBD1 TRBJ2-7
CAWSVAEDQPQHF TGTGCCTGGAGTGTGGCCGAGGATCAGCCCCAGCATTTT TRBV30 NA NA TRBJ1-5
CASSANRHSNQPQHF TGTGCCAGCAGCGCCAATCGACATAGCAATCAGCCCCAGCATTTT TRBV3-1/TRBV3-2 NA NA TRBJ1-5
CATSDRRAGQETQYF TGTGCCACCAGTGACCGCCGTGCAGGCCAAGAGACCCAGTACTTC TRBV24-1 once NA TRBJ2-5
CTTVSGNTIYF TGCACCACAGTCTCTGGAAACACCATATATTTT TRBV29-1 NA NA TRBJ1-3
CASSILAGKSYEQYF TGTGCCAGTAGTATTTTGGCAGGGAAGTCCTACGAGCAGTACTTC TRBV19 NA NA TRBJ2-7
CATSSTSGSFETQYF TGTGCCACCAGCAGTACTAGCGGGAGTTTTGAGACCCAGTACTTC TRBV15 NA TRBD2 TRBJ2-5
CASSQGVNNYNEQFF TGTGCCAGCTCTCAGGGGGTGAATAACTACAATGAGCAGTTCTTC TRBV18 NA TRBD1 TRBJ2-1
CASSKQGLGYTF TGTGCCAGCAGCAAACAGGGGTTAGGCTACACCTTC TRBV7-2 NA TRBD1 TRBJ1-2
CASSLLAGGRSQETQYF TGTGCCAGCAGTTTATTAGCGGGGGGCCGGAGTCAAGAGACCCAGTACTTC TRBV28 NA TRBD2 TRBJ2-5
CASSIDREGAVGYTF TGTGCCAGTAGTATAGATCGGGAGGGGGCTGTTGGCTACACCTTC TRBV19 NA TRBD1 TRBJ1-2
CASSESVPNYGYTF TGTGCCAGTAGTGAGAGCGTCCCCAACTATGGCTACACCTTC TRBV19 NA NA TRBJ1-2
CASSEEGTGWANTEAFF TGTGCCAGCAGTGAAGAAGGGACAGGCTGGGCGAACACTGAAGCTTTCTTT TRBV2 NA TRBD1 TRBJ1-1
CASSPMAENSNQPQHF TGTGCCAGCAGCCCAATGGCAGAAAATAGCAATCAGCCCCAGCATTTT TRBV2 NA NA TRBJ1-5
CASSFGTAETQYF TGCGCCAGCAGCTTTGGGACAGCGGAGACCCAGTACTTC TRBV5-1 NA TRBD1 TRBJ2-5
CASSQNRGVRYEQYF TGTGCCAGCAGCCAAAACAGGGGGGTTCGCTACGAGCAGTACTTC TRBV5-5 NA TRBD1 TRBJ2-7
CASSIAGSGNTIYF TGTGCCAGCAGTATCGCAGGGTCTGGAAACACCATATATTTT TRBV28 NA NA TRBJ1-3
CASSFTGVSYEQYF TGCGCCAGCAGCTTCACCGGAGTCTCCTACGAGCAGTACTTC TRBV5-1 NA NA TRBJ2-7
CASSLSAGYTGELFF TGCGCCAGCAGCTTGAGTGCCGGGTACACCGGGGAGCTGTTTTTT TRBV5-1 NA NA TRBJ2-2